The clone carrying this T cell receptor (beta chain) was seen more than once but under ten times. Its matching antigen is unknown. The data stem from a study of T-cell memory formation after mild COVID-19. At the level of the study: In these data, TCR clusters were largely donor specific.

General observations from the study: Unconfirmed was the SARS-CoV-2 specificity of second-wave clones that peaked on day 37. Contracting CD4+ clones sat mainly in CM and EM; CD8+ in EMRA.

TCRdb processed the 5' RACE reads anew with MiXCR; each CDR3 protein has one entry. The sample includes under 300,000 distinct CDR3 sequences, under 8.5% of them seen just once. Trimming pared 0 bases from V and 1 base from J, leaving 9 bases between. This CDR3 contains 15 residues. The germline gives CDR1 ENHRY, CDR2 SYGVKD. The TCR comes from a man younger than 35 who had mild COVID-19 (a few samples of this study predate the infection). Cell type and time point are not known. The chain combines TRBV10-3 with TRBJ1-2; D unresolved. Source material: PBMCs or a T cell subset sorted from them (not recorded which). Here the CDR3 reads CAISESPSYNYGYTF. The CDR3 DNA reads TGTGCCATCAGTGAGTCACCCTCTTATAACTATGGCTACACCTTC.